Sequencing of this T cell receptor beta chain was carried out in a study of monozygotic twins with inflammatory bowel disease. Turning to this clonotype: Its specificity is unknown.

Overall study findings and caveats: The study supported no single strong signal or clonotype linked to IBD. Healthy twins showed more clonotype sharing with others than IBD patients, especially patients with disease activity.

The UMIs contained a 6-nucleotide sample barcode. They were added by template switching during cDNA synthesis. cDNA encoding TCRalpha and TCRbeta underwent two nested PCRs of roughly 17 and 9 cycles, each of which was followed by bead purification. TCRdb re-called the 5' RACE reads; one entry per CDR3 protein, DNA not given. The sample yields more than 100,000 distinct CDR3 sequences, of which the top ten take up 1.9%. This CDR3 spans 12 amino acids. Germline V lookup: CDR1 SGHDT, CDR2 YYEEEE. The clonotype originates from a human donor with ulcerative colitis or Crohn's disease, or a healthy co-twin of an affected twin (not recorded which). This rearrangement joins TRBV5-6 to TRBJ1-5. Sequenced: blood. The CDR3 loop reads CASGIANQPQHF.